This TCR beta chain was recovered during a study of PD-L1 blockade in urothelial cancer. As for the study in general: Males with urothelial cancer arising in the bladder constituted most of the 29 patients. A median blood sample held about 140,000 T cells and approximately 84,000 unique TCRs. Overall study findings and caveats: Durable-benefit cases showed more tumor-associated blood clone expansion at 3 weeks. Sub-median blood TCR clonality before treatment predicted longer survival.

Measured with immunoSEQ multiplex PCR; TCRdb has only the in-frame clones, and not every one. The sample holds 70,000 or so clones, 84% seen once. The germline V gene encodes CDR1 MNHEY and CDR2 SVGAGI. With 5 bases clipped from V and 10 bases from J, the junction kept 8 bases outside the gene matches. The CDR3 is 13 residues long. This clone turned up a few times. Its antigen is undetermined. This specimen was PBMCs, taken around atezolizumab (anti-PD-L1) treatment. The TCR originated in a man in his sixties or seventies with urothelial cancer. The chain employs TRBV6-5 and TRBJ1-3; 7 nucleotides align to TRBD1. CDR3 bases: TGTGCCAGCAGTCCCACTCTACAGGGGACCATATATTTT. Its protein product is CASSPTLQGTIYF.